The 32 T cell receptor beta chains presented below share a single source sample, sequenced in a study of shared clonotypes between healthy human individuals (dated by TCRdb to the early 2020s). Receptors were amplified or captured by the immunoSEQ multiplex PCR assay. The table was pulled from immuneACCESS by TCRdb, which kept in-frame rearrangements only. Such tables lose some clones; where checked, under half of the loss comes from unresolved V genes, and the rest has no known cause. The sample includes roughly 500,000 clones, with over 65% observed a single time. The ten largest clonotypes hold about an eighth of the sample. Sequenced: PBMCs. These receptor sequences come from a woman aged 40-49 years in good health. Some clones in this sample may be carry-over from other donors' samples.

This clone was observed a handful of times. V usage is TRBV11-3 and J usage is TRBJ2-3; 8 bases align to TRBD2. The CDR3 extends over 14 amino acids. V trimming: 5 bases; J trimming: 3 bases; junction bases outside the gene matches: 4. Germline values: CDR1 SGHNT, CDR2 YENEEA. CDR3 in DNA: TGTGCCAGCAGCCGACTAGCGACAACAGATACGCAGTATTTT. Protein sequence: CASSRLATTDTQYF.

The rearrangement links TRBV28 to TRBJ2-7; 11 bases fit TRBD1. Per germline, CDR1 MDHEN and CDR2 SYDVKM. After removal of 6 bases from V and 3 bases from J, the junction contained 7 bases not matched to a gene. This CDR3 is built from 15 residues. The CDR3 region is CASSRWGQGDYEQYF. CDR3 DNA: TGTGCCAGCAGCCGATGGGGACAGGGGGACTACGAGCAGTACTTC.

The rearrangement uses TRBV19 and TRBJ1-5; D may be TRBD1 (5 bases). This CDR3 is 16 amino acids long. CDR1 and CDR2 from the germline V gene are LNHDA and SQIVND (reference sequence). V gave up 6 bases and J gave up 7 bases, with 22 bases separating them. CDR3 amino acids: CASSLSQPGRDQPQHF. In DNA form, the CDR3 reads TGTGCCAGTAGCCTCTCCCAACCGGGCAGGGACCAGCCCCAGCATTTT.

J is TRBJ1-6 and V is TRBV30; perhaps TRBD1 as D (6 bases). The CDR3 covers 16 residues. From germline, CDR1 is GTSNPN and CDR2 SVGIG (reference sequence). Trimming removed 3 bases at V and 4 bases at J, with 16 bases between. CDR3 residues: CAWSEAVDSYNSPLHF. The CDR3 DNA is TGTGCCTGGAGCGAAGCAGTGGACAGTTATAATTCACCCCTCCACTTT. The whole variable domain, remainder taken from reference TRBV30 and TRBJ1-6, is SQTIHQWPATLVQPVGSPLSLECTVEGTSNPNLYWYRQAAGRGLQLLFYSVGIGQISSEVPQNLSASRPQDRQFILSSKKLLLSDSGFYLCAWSEAVDSYNSPLHFGNGTRLTVT.

V and J are TRBV7-2 and TRBJ2-3; 7 bases line up with TRBD1. This CDR3 has 17 amino acids. The V gene's germline CDR1 is SGHTA and CDR2 FQGNSA. V was clipped by 5 bases and J by 2 bases; unmatched bases: 13. CDR3 region: CASSRRQGNTPTDTQYF. The DNA for the CDR3 is TGTGCCAGCAGCAGACGACAGGGTAACACCCCCACAGATACGCAGTATTTT.

This rearrangement joins TRBV7-6 to TRBJ2-7, with unresolved D. CDR3 length: 15 residues. Germline V gene lookup returns CDR1 SGHVS and CDR2 FNYEAQ. Trimming cost V 4 bases and J 3 bases, with 16 bases left between them. In DNA form, the CDR3 reads TGTGCCAGCAGCTCACACCTTCAAGTGGGCTACGAGCAGTACTTC. Its translation: CASSSHLQVGYEQYF.

The CDR3 sequence: CASSDPWETQYF. The CDR3, as DNA: TGTGCCAGCAGTGATCCCTGGGAGACCCAGTACTTC. The chain combines TRBV27 with TRBJ2-5; D not certain. Per the germline V gene, CDR1 is MNHEY and CDR2 is SMNVEV (reference sequence). The CDR3 is 12 amino acids. Trimming cost V 5 bases and J 5 bases, with 9 bases left between them.

The V gene is TRBV28, the J gene TRBJ1-2; D is uncertain. In germline, CDR1 is MDHEN, CDR2 SYDVKM. The length of the CDR3 is 16 residues. Trimming took 5 bases from V and 0 from J, leaving 16 bases between them. This CDR3 is CASSRTLLVANYGYTF. The CDR3 DNA reads as TGTGCCAGCAGTCGGACCCTCCTCGTGGCTAACTATGGCTACACCTTC.

The chain carries TRBV5-1 and TRBJ2-1, with 10 bases identical to TRBD2. After removal of 0 bases from V and 5 bases from J, the junction contained 2 bases not matched to a gene. This CDR3 has 15 residues. Germline loops: CDR1 SGHRS, CDR2 YFSETQ. CDR3 amino acids: CASSLGTSGNNEQFF. CDR3 DNA sequence: TGCGCCAGCAGCTTGGGGACTAGCGGAAACAATGAGCAGTTCTTC.

V is TRBV25-1 and J is TRBJ1-1; D is possibly TRBD1 (5 bases). This CDR3 is 14 amino acids long. Per germline, CDR1 MGHDK and CDR2 SYGVNS. The V gene lost 1 base and the J gene lost 8 bases, with 14 bases spanning the gap. CDR3 bases: TGTGCCAGCAGTGAATCCGGGGCCCAAACAGAAGCTTTCTTT. It is translated as CASSESGAQTEAFF.

This clone is a singleton in its sample. The chain links TRBV28 to TRBJ2-3; TRBD1 matches at 7 bases. The CDR3 length is 14 residues. The germline CDR1 and CDR2 sequences are MDHEN and SYDVKM. V was pared by 5 bases and J by 4 bases, with 6 bases of the junction left unmatched. CDR3 amino acids: CASSGPGQPDTQYF. The CDR3 DNA is TGTGCCAGCAGTGGACCGGGACAGCCAGATACGCAGTATTTT.

The chain combines TRBV6-1 with TRBJ1-2; 8 positions agree with TRBD1. The CDR3 sequence is 13 residues long. With V trimmed by 4 bases and J by 3 bases, 1 base remained unmatched. Germline CDR1 reads MNHNS; CDR2 reads SASEGT. The CDR3 reads CASSATGDYGYTF. CDR3 DNA sequence: TGTGCCAGCAGTGCGACAGGGGACTATGGCTACACCTTC.

The genes are TRBV5-4 and TRBJ1-3; D not resolved. CDR3 length equals 14 residues. Germline V CDR1 and CDR2: SGHNT, YYREEE (reference sequence). With 3 bases removed from V and 1 base from J, the gap between germline ends came to 8 bases. The DNA for the CDR3 is TGTGCCAGCAGCTCGAGGGAGTCTGGAAACACCATATATTTT. It codes for CASSSRESGNTIYF.

J is TRBJ2-7 and V is TRBV5-4; 13 bases map to TRBD2. The V segment lost 1 base and the J segment 9 bases; nucleotides outside the gene matches: 7. The CDR3 covers 15 residues. Germline CDR1 and CDR2: SGHNT and YYREEE (reference sequence). CDR3 DNA sequence: TGTGCCAGCAGCTTGCGGACTAGCGGGAGAATACGGCAGTACTTC. Protein: CASSLRTSGRIRQYF.

This clone was seen many times. V usage is TRBV5-1 and J usage is TRBJ2-2; 13 bases agree with TRBD2. V dropped 4 bases and J dropped 3; count of bases not matched to a gene: 6. Germline loops: CDR1 SGHRS, CDR2 YFSETQ. The CDR3 sequence is 17 residues long. The CDR3 DNA is TGCGCCAGCAGCGCCCTACTAGCGGGAGGGCACACCGGGGAGCTGTTTTTT. This encodes CASSALLAGGHTGELFF. Variable domain in full (rest from reference TRBV5-1 and TRBJ2-2): KAGVTQTPRYLIKTRGQQVTLSCSPISGHRSVSWYQQTPGQGLQFLFEYFSETQRNKGNFPGRFSGRQFSNSRSEMNVSTLELGDSALYLCASSALLAGGHTGELFFGEGSRLTVL.

The chain recombines TRBV4-1 with TRBJ2-7, with a possible D match to TRBD1 (6 bases). The CDR3 covers 14 residues. CDR1 MGHRA and CDR2 YSYEKL come from the germline V gene. V shed 4 bases and J shed 4 bases, with 14 bases lying between them. CDR3: CASSLQGIPYEQYF. CDR3 DNA: TGCGCCAGCAGCCTACAGGGAATCCCTTACGAGCAGTACTTC.

This chain uses TRBV4-3 with TRBJ2-5, with D possibly being TRBD2 (6 bases). The J call is uncertain, as TRBJ2-7 better fits the DNA end. CDR1 is LGHNA and CDR2 is YSLEER in the germline V gene. The CDR3 is 14 residues long. The CDR3 here is CASSQDGTGGEQYF. The CDR3, as DNA: TGCGCCAGCAGCCAAGATGGGACCGGGGGCGAGCAGTACTTC.

The CDR3 loop reads CASSVQGAGERETQYF. CDR3 nucleotide sequence: TGCGCCAGCAGCGTACAGGGGGCTGGGGAGCGGGAGACCCAGTACTTC. V usage is TRBV5-1 and J usage is TRBJ2-5, with 9 bases aligning to TRBD1. Germline lookup yields CDR1 SGHRS and CDR2 YFSETQ. V shed 4 bases, J shed 5 bases, and the junction held 12 bases outside the gene matches. The CDR3 has 16 amino acids.

The gene calls are TRBV27 and TRBJ2-3, with 9 bases identical to TRBD2. The CDR3 covers 13 residues. Unmatched junction bases numbered 3, after V lost 8 bases and J lost 3 bases. Per germline, CDR1 MNHEY and CDR2 SMNVEV (reference sequence). The CDR3, as DNA: TGTGCCAGCCAGCTAGCGGGAACAGATACGCAGTATTTT. Translation: CASQLAGTDTQYF.

The chain is built from TRBV10-2 and TRBJ2-7, with 10 nucleotides matching TRBD2. Trimming at V came to 10 bases and at J to 1 base, leaving 4 bases not matched to a gene. The germline V gene encodes CDR1 WSHSY and CDR2 SAAADI. This CDR3 is 13 amino acids long. The CDR3 nucleotides are TGCGCCACCCGGACTAGCGGATCCTACGAGCAGTACTTC. Protein product: CATRTSGSYEQYF.

The chain couples TRBV9 to TRBJ2-7; 12 nucleotides line up with TRBD1. This CDR3 comprises 15 residues. V dropped 3 bases and J dropped 6; count of bases not matched to a gene: 7. Germline CDR1 is SGDLS and CDR2 is YYNGEE. The CDR3: CASSAVGTGGSEQYF. The CDR3 DNA reads TGTGCCAGCAGCGCCGTCGGGACAGGGGGCAGCGAGCAGTACTTC. The full variable domain, in which reference TRBV9 and TRBJ2-7 provide the parts outside the CDR3, is DSGVTQTPKHLITATGQRVTLRCSPRSGDLSVYWYQQSLDQGLQFLIQYYNGEERAKGNILERFSAQQFPDLHSELNLSSLELGDSALYFCASSAVGTGGSEQYFGPGTRLTVT.

This clone turned up a few times. The rearrangement uses TRBV10-2 and TRBJ2-7, with D tentatively TRBD1 (6 bases). The CDR3 has 12 residues. Germline assignment: CDR1 WSHSY and CDR2 SAAADI. The V end was cut by 6 bases, the J end by 7 bases, with 13 bases between. In DNA, the CDR3 is TGCGCCAGCAGCGAAACAGGGAATGAGCAGTACTTC. Translated: CASSETGNEQYF.

The chain has TRBV9 and TRBJ2-1, with D unclear. The ends were cut back, 3 bases at V and 4 bases at J, with 5 bases in the middle. In germline, CDR1 is SGDLS, CDR2 YYNGEE. The CDR3 is 12 residues long. CDR3 loop: CASSAQYNEQFF. CDR3 sequence (DNA): TGTGCCAGCAGCGCCCAATACAATGAGCAGTTCTTC.

CDR3 sequence (DNA): TGTGCCAGCAGCGTAGGAATCCAAAACGTGGAGGGCTACACCTTC. It encodes CASSVGIQNVEGYTF. This chain joins TRBV9 and TRBJ1-2; no clear D. The CDR3 is 15 residues long. Germline CDR1 reads SGDLS; CDR2 reads YYNGEE. Deletions cut 0 bases from V and 8 bases from J, with 17 bases between.

V is TRBV28 and J is TRBJ1-3, with a possible D match to TRBD1 (5 bases). V shed 8 bases and J shed 0 bases, with 14 bases lying between them. The CDR3 totals 15 residues. Germline CDR1 and CDR2: MDHEN and SYDVKM. This CDR3 reads CASLAGDPSGNTIYF. The CDR3 bases are TGTGCCAGCCTTGCGGGGGATCCCTCTGGAAACACCATATATTTT.

The gene calls are TRBV27 and TRBJ2-1; D is ambiguous. CDR1 is MNHEY, CDR2 SMNVEV, per germline (reference sequence). CDR3 length: 16 amino acids. V was clipped by 2 bases and J by 5 bases, with 16 bases between them. This CDR3 reads CASSLRHPSVNNEQFF. The CDR3 DNA follows: TGTGCCAGCAGTTTAAGACACCCATCAGTTAACAATGAGCAGTTCTTC.

The V call is TRBV10-3, the J call TRBJ2-6; D unresolved. In germline, CDR1 is ENHRY, CDR2 SYGVKD. This CDR3 is 17 amino acids long. V dropped 0 bases and J dropped 0 bases, with 9 bases sitting between them. CDR3 coding DNA: TGTGCCATCAGTGAGTCGAAGATACGCTCTGGGGCCAACGTCCTGACTTTC. Residues: CAISESKIRSGANVLTF.

The V and J genes are TRBV19 and TRBJ1-1; maybe TRBD1 (5 bases). The V and J ends lost 4 bases and 11 bases respectively, with 23 bases between them. The germline V gene has CDR1 LNHDA and CDR2 SQIVND (reference sequence). This CDR3 contains 15 residues. Here the CDR3 DNA reads TGTGCCAGTAGTAAAGATTCCGGGGCCCCAAGAGGGGCTTTCTTT. It codes for CASSKDSGAPRGAFF.

V gene TRBV19 combines with J gene TRBJ2-7; 7 bases match TRBD1. Germline trimming cut 5 bases from V and 2 bases from J; bases unmatched to any gene: 12. The CDR3 contains 16 residues. Germline V gene sequence: CDR1 LNHDA, CDR2 SQIVND (reference sequence). Here the CDR3 reads CASSPRQQGFTYEQYF. In nucleotides, the CDR3 is TGTGCCAGTAGTCCACGTCAACAGGGGTTTACCTACGAGCAGTACTTC.

The V gene is TRBV28, the J gene TRBJ1-1; D is ambiguous. CDR1 MDHEN and CDR2 SYDVKM come from the germline V gene. The CDR3 runs 15 residues. V was pared by 6 bases and J by 0 bases, with 14 bases between. CDR3 protein: CASRGYGSMNTEAFF. The CDR3 region has the DNA TGTGCCAGCAGGGGGTATGGCAGCATGAACACTGAAGCTTTCTTT.

The chain links TRBV7-3 to TRBJ2-2, with 7 bases fitting TRBD2. This CDR3 comprises 13 residues. Trimming at V came to 4 bases and at J to 6 bases, leaving 2 bases not matched to a gene. Germline lookup yields CDR1 SGHTA and CDR2 FQGTGA. Written as DNA, the CDR3 is TGTGCCAGCAGCTCTAGCGGTGCCGGGGAGCTGTTTTTT. Residues: CASSSSGAGELFF.

Points on this clone: This may come from a read error, since a much larger clone is one base off. The chain employs TRBV28 and TRBJ2-7; 7 nucleotides match TRBD2. V was pared by 4 bases and J by 6 bases, with 15 bases of the junction left unmatched. Germline-derived CDR1 and CDR2 are MDHEN and SYDVKM. The CDR3 runs 16 residues. The CDR3 DNA sequence: TGTGCCAGCAGTTCACGAGCGGGATCTCACGGGAGCGAGCAGTACTTC. It translates to CASSSRAGSHGSEQYF.